Listed here are 19 T cell receptor beta chains from one sample, sequenced in a study of cytomegalovirus exposure and HLA in healthy donors. It was with 60 Vbeta and 13 Jbeta primers that the PCR ran. Assay used: immunoSEQ multiplex PCR; TCRdb lists only in-frame clones, some missing. The top ten clones hold roughly 0.2% of a sample with some 200,000 clones, approximately 84% of them seen once. The sample taken for sequencing was PBMCs. Receptor source: a girl younger than two in good health and CMV-seronegative.

The chain joins TRBV6-5 to TRBJ1-5; the D is unclear. This CDR3 spans 15 amino acids. CDR1 and CDR2 (germline): MNHEY, SVGAGI. V was shortened by 6 bases and J by 7 bases, with 19 bases between the two germline ends. The CDR3, as DNA: TGTGCCAGCAGGCCCTTGGGAAGGGAGGGCCAGCCCCAGCATTTT. This codes for CASRPLGREGQPQHF.

The gene calls are TRBV5-3 and TRBJ2-1, with 7 nucleotides matching TRBD1. TRBV5-3 is an ORF for which the function is uncertain. The CDR3 length is 16 residues. Unmatched junction bases numbered 7, after V lost 2 bases and J lost 2 bases. The CDR3 reads CARSFVDRIPYNEQFF. The CDR3 DNA follows: TGTGCCAGAAGCTTTGTGGACAGGATCCCCTACAATGAGCAGTTCTTC.

This chain connects TRBV19 to TRBJ2-1; 7 nucleotides agree with TRBD2. The trim removed 5 bases at V and 10 bases at J, leaving 11 bases unmatched. The CDR3 contains 14 residues. Germline CDR1 is LNHDA and CDR2 is SQIVND (reference sequence). This CDR3 reads CASSVGTGTTEQFF. The CDR3 DNA sequence: TGTGCCAGTAGTGTGGGAACCGGGACTACAGAGCAGTTCTTC.

This clone was counted a single time. V gene TRBV30 combines with J gene TRBJ1-1; D unresolved. Trimming left V 2 bases short and J 0 bases short, with 28 bases between. There are 20 residues in the CDR3. The germline V gene encodes CDR1 GTSNPN and CDR2 SVGIG (reference sequence). As DNA, the CDR3 is TGTGCCTGGAGTATCCCCGAGCGGCAGGCCCAAAAACGTCTGAACACTGAAGCTTTCTTT. As protein: CAWSIPERQAQKRLNTEAFF.

The V and J genes are TRBV6-5 and TRBJ1-5; 10 nucleotides match TRBD1. CDR3 length equals 14 residues. V shed 6 bases, J shed 4 bases, and the junction held 3 bases outside the gene matches. CDR1 is MNHEY, CDR2 SVGAGI, per germline. CDR3 protein: CASSRGQGNQPQHF. CDR3 bases: TGTGCCAGCAGCCGGGGACAGGGGAATCAGCCCCAGCATTTT.

This sequence joins TRBV5-1 and TRBJ2-1, with 11 bases identical to TRBD2. Germline CDR1 and CDR2: SGHRS and YFSETQ. V shed 4 bases, J shed 3 bases, and the junction held 15 bases outside the gene matches. The CDR3 is 19 amino acids. CDR3 coding DNA: TGCGCCAGCAGCCAATCTACTAGCGGGGGTAAACATGTCTACAATGAGCAGTTCTTC. Translated, it gives CASSQSTSGGKHVYNEQFF.

The chain recombines TRBV5-6 with TRBJ1-3, with a weak D call TRBD1 (5 bases). V lost 0 bases and J 2 bases, leaving 6 bases between the germline ends. The CDR3 has 14 residues. CDR1 and CDR2 (germline): SGHDT, YYEEEE. The CDR3 nucleotides are TGTGCCAGCAGCTTGGGACAGCCTGGAAACACCATATATTTT. Amino acid sequence: CASSLGQPGNTIYF.

The sample holds one count of this clone. This CDR3 reads CASSIPTGAPNEKLFF. The CDR3 DNA is TGTGCCAGTAGTATCCCCACAGGGGCACCTAATGAAAAACTGTTTTTT. This chain links TRBV19 with TRBJ1-4, with 7 bases matching TRBD1. From germline, CDR1 is LNHDA and CDR2 SQIVND (reference sequence). This CDR3 contains 16 residues. V trimming: 3 bases; J trimming: 3 bases; junction bases outside the gene matches: 7.

The chain links TRBV6-1 to TRBJ1-2, with 7 positions matching TRBD1. Germline CDR1 MNHNS, CDR2 SASEGT. The CDR3 is 13 amino acids. Trimming removed 4 bases from V and 4 bases from J; junction bases left unmatched: 3. The CDR3 coding sequence is TGTGCCAGCAGTGGGACAGGCCCCTATGGCTACACCTTC. This codes for CASSGTGPYGYTF.

A single count supports this clone. The J gene is TRBJ1-2, the V gene TRBV5-6; TRBD1 matches at 7 bases. The CDR3 is made up of 13 amino acids. Germline lookup yields CDR1 SGHDT and CDR2 YYEEEE. After removal of 4 bases from V and 5 bases from J, the junction contained 5 bases not matched to a gene. The CDR3 protein is CASSMGQLYGYTF. The DNA for the CDR3 is TGTGCCAGCAGCATGGGACAGCTTTATGGCTACACCTTC.

The V gene is TRBV9, the J gene TRBJ1-2; D is perhaps TRBD1 (6 bases). From germline, CDR1 is SGDLS and CDR2 YYNGEE. CDR3 size: 15 residues. Trimming removed 4 bases at V and 2 bases at J, with 15 bases between. This CDR3 reads CASSPRTAINYGYTF. The DNA of the CDR3 is TGTGCCAGCAGCCCCAGGACAGCGATAAACTATGGCTACACCTTC.

The chain has TRBV2 and TRBJ1-5; no reliable D call. CDR1 is SNHLY and CDR2 is FYNNEI in the germline V gene. The CDR3 sequence is 13 residues long. Trimming took 5 bases from V and 4 from J, leaving 9 bases between them. The CDR3 DNA reads as TGTGCCAGCAGTAGGGAGGTTAATCAGCCCCAGCATTTT. Amino acid sequence: CASSREVNQPQHF. Filled out from reference TRBV2 and TRBJ1-5, the complete variable domain reads EPEVTQTPSHQVTQMGQEVILRCVPISNHLYFYWYRQILGQKVEFLVSFYNNEISEKSEIFDDQFSVERPDGSNFTLKIRSTKLEDSAMYFCASSREVNQPQHFGDGTRLSIL.

This clone was picked up one time. The genes are TRBV5-1 and TRBJ1-1; D is uncertain. The CDR3 is 14 amino acids. Per germline, CDR1 SGHRS and CDR2 YFSETQ. V was clipped by 2 bases and J by 4 bases, with 12 bases between them. The CDR3 coding sequence is TGCGCCAGCAGCTTTGAGGGTTCAAGCACTGAAGCTTTCTTT. This codes for CASSFEGSSTEAFF. The variable domain in full, completed from reference TRBV5-1 and TRBJ1-1, reads KAGVTQTPRYLIKTRGQQVTLSCSPISGHRSVSWYQQTPGQGLQFLFEYFSETQRNKGNFPGRFSGRQFSNSRSEMNVSTLELGDSALYLCASSFEGSSTEAFFGQGTRLTVV.

The chain has TRBV2 and TRBJ2-5, with 12 bases aligning to TRBD2. The J call is doubtful: the DNA matches TRBJ2-7 better. This CDR3 region has 20 residues. Germline V lookup: CDR1 SNHLY, CDR2 FYNNEI. The CDR3, as DNA: TGTGCCAGCAGTGGCGACAGGTGGAGGACTAGCGGGAAAGCCACCTACGAGCAGTACTTC. It yields the protein CASSGDRWRTSGKATYEQYF.

This chain connects TRBV7-2 to TRBJ2-3; D is unclear. Germline assignment: CDR1 SGHTA and CDR2 FQGNSA. This CDR3 contains 14 residues. V lost 8 bases and J lost 1, with 13 bases in between. The CDR3 here is CASLRRDGTDTQYF. The DNA for the CDR3 is TGTGCCAGCCTCAGGCGTGATGGCACAGATACGCAGTATTTT.

V gene TRBV6-5 combines with J gene TRBJ1-3, with D unresolved. The germline V gene encodes CDR1 MNHEY and CDR2 SVGAGI. The V end lost 0 bases, the J end lost 0 bases, and 9 bases lay between the germline ends. CDR3 length: 16 amino acids. This chain's CDR3 is CASSYSHSVSGNTIYF. In DNA, the CDR3 is TGTGCCAGCAGTTACTCGCACAGTGTCTCTGGAAACACCATATATTTT.

J is TRBJ2-7 and V is TRBV5-1; tentative D call: TRBD2 (7 bases). V shed 4 bases and J shed 3 bases, with 23 bases lying between them. The CDR3 runs to 17 residues. Germline-derived CDR1 and CDR2 are SGHRS and YFSETQ. The CDR3 loop reads CASSPGWGGTSIYEQYF. In DNA, the CDR3 is TGCGCCAGCAGCCCCGGGTGGGGGGGCACCAGTATCTACGAGCAGTACTTC.

V usage is TRBV9 and J usage is TRBJ1-1; tentative D call: TRBD1 (6 bases). Germline V gene data show CDR1 as SGDLS and CDR2 as YYNGEE. V lost 1 base, J lost 1 base, and 8 bases lay in between. There are 14 residues in the CDR3. CDR3 in amino acids: CASSVMTGNTEAFF. The CDR3, as DNA: TGTGCCAGCAGCGTAATGACAGGGAACACTGAAGCTTTCTTT.

The CDR3 region is CARPLEYVLFEANVLTF. CDR3 DNA sequence: TGTGCCAGGCCGTTGGAGTATGTTCTCTTCGAGGCCAACGTCCTGACTTTC. This chain uses TRBV21-1 with TRBJ2-6; the table assigns TRBD2, which was not confirmed against the DNA. TRBV21-1 corresponds to a pseudogene. The CDR3 runs 17 residues.